These 20 T cell receptor beta chains were sequenced from one sample in a study of blood T cell repertoires in COVID-19. Clones were sequenced by immunoSEQ multiplex PCR, and TCRdb holds only the in-frame ones, with some missing. The sample yields approximately 290,000 clones, 70% to 90% seen once. Sequenced sample: peripheral blood. Receptors were obtained from a human donor with COVID-19, enrolled during active disease. The donor label of this sample is uncertain.

This clone has just a few counts. This sequence joins TRBV5-3 and TRBJ2-7; no definite D call. TRBV5-3 is treated as an ORF (open reading frame) with a function not yet certain. The CDR3 runs 15 residues. Trimming cost V 1 base and J 3 bases, with 14 bases left between them. The CDR3 nucleotides are TGTGCCAGAAGCTTGACCCCAGGCGAACTCTACGAGCAGTACTTC. Translated: CARSLTPGELYEQYF.

CDR3 bases: TGTGCCAGCAGCTTAGCAGGGACTAGCGGGGACAATGAGCAGTTCTTC. It encodes CASSLAGTSGDNEQFF. The chain employs TRBV7-9 and TRBJ2-1; 13 bases are a match to TRBD2. Trimming removed 0 bases from V and 5 bases from J; junction bases left unmatched: 1. Germline V gene data show CDR1 as SEHNR and CDR2 as FQNEAQ (reference sequence). CDR3 size: 16 residues.

The chain carries TRBV2 and TRBJ1-1; 7 bases align to TRBD1. Per germline, CDR1 SNHLY and CDR2 FYNNEI. The ends lost 7 bases at V and 6 bases at J; junction bases unmatched: 11. The CDR3 has 14 amino acids. The CDR3 sequence is CASTGDRVKAEAFF. The CDR3, as DNA: TGTGCCAGCACCGGAGACAGGGTCAAAGCTGAAGCTTTCTTT. Together with reference TRBV2 and TRBJ1-1, the CDR3 gives the full variable domain: EPEVTQTPSHQVTQMGQEVILRCVPISNHLYFYWYRQILGQKVEFLVSFYNNEISEKSEIFDDQFSVERPDGSNFTLKIRSTKLEDSAMYFCASTGDRVKAEAFFGQGTRLTVV.

The chain carries TRBV6-1 and TRBJ2-5, with D unclear. Germline loops: CDR1 MNHNS, CDR2 SASEGT. Between the trimmed V and J ends, which lost 1 base and 2 bases, there was a span of 11 bases. The CDR3 extends over 15 amino acids. The CDR3 loop is CASSEGAANQETQYF. The DNA of the CDR3 is TGTGCCAGCAGTGAAGGGGCAGCTAATCAAGAGACCCAGTACTTC.

The rearrangement uses TRBV4-1 and TRBJ2-2, with D possibly being TRBD1 (5 bases). Deletions cut 1 base from V and 5 bases from J, with 8 bases between. The CDR3 length is 14 residues. CDR1 is MGHRA and CDR2 is YSYEKL in the germline V gene. The CDR3 DNA sequence: TGCGCCAGCAGCCAAGCCTGGACAACCGGGGAGCTGTTTTTT. Its protein product is CASSQAWTTGELFF.

The chain uses TRBV11-3 and TRBJ2-2; 9 bases are shared with TRBD1. Trimming removed 5 bases from V and 6 bases from J; junction bases left unmatched: 4. CDR1 is SGHNT, CDR2 YENEEA, per germline. The CDR3 extends over 14 amino acids. The CDR3 nucleotides are TGTGCCAGCAGCGCCCGGACAGGGGCCGGGGAGCTGTTTTTT. It specifies CASSARTGAGELFF.

This sequence joins TRBV6-2 or TRBV6-3 and TRBJ2-1, with D maybe TRBD2 (6 bases). Per the germline V gene, CDR1 is MNHEY and CDR2 is SVGEGT. This CDR3 region has 17 residues. The V end was cut by 5 bases, the J end by 8 bases, with 25 bases between. CDR3 sequence reads: CASSRDSTGTPLDEQFF. Here the CDR3 DNA reads TGTGCCAGCAGTCGGGACTCAACCGGGACCCCGTTGGATGAGCAGTTCTTC.

The rearrangement links TRBV24-1 to TRBJ2-7; 9 bases line up with TRBD1. V shed 2 bases and J 3 bases; nucleotides not matched to a gene: 4. The CDR3 loop spans 15 amino acids. From germline, CDR1 is KGHDR and CDR2 SFDVKD. The CDR3 reads CATSDSRDRDYEQYF. The CDR3 coding sequence is TGTGCCACCAGTGATTCCCGGGACAGGGACTACGAGCAGTACTTC.

The J gene is TRBJ1-5, the V gene TRBV28, with D perhaps matching TRBD1 (5 bases). The CDR3 is 15 residues long. Germline V gene lookup returns CDR1 MDHEN and CDR2 SYDVKM. V lost 6 bases, J lost 3 bases, and 15 bases lay in between. The CDR3 nucleotides read TGTGCCAGCAGCACGGGGGGGGATTACAATCAGCCCCAGCATTTT. Translation gives CASSTGGDYNQPQHF.

The rearrangement joins TRBV24-1 to TRBJ2-1, with TRBD2 matching 8 bases. Germline loops: CDR1 KGHDR, CDR2 SFDVKD. The CDR3 is 16 amino acids. V lost 5 bases to trimming and J lost 3 bases; unmatched junction nucleotides: 8. CDR3 loop: CATSGGAGEFYNEQFF. CDR3 DNA: TGTGCCACCAGTGGTGGAGCGGGAGAATTCTACAATGAGCAGTTCTTC.

This clone has just one count. The chain links TRBV30 to TRBJ2-7, with no clear D. The CDR3 is 16 residues long. The V gene's germline CDR1 is GTSNPN and CDR2 SVGIG (reference sequence). V was shortened by 5 bases and J by 3 bases, with 23 bases between the two germline ends. CDR3 sequence reads: CAWGPGSNNYRYEQYF. In nucleotides, the CDR3 is TGTGCCTGGGGCCCGGGTTCTAATAACTACCGCTACGAGCAGTACTTC.

The rearrangement links TRBV18 to TRBJ1-3, with D possibly being TRBD1 (5 bases). Trimming cost V 6 bases and J 8 bases, with 14 bases left between them. The germline CDR1 and CDR2 sequences are KGHSH and LQKENI. This CDR3 comprises 13 residues. The CDR3 here is CASSPDGGDTIYF. The CDR3 DNA follows: TGTGCCAGCTCTCCCGACGGGGGGGACACCATATATTTT.

This chain links TRBV19 with TRBJ1-5; D is ambiguous. The CDR3 sequence is 14 residues long. The germline V and J ends were trimmed by 7 bases and 0 bases, with 10 bases remaining between them. CDR1 is LNHDA, CDR2 SQIVND, per germline (reference sequence). CDR3 region: CASMAQYSNQPQHF. The CDR3 DNA sequence: TGTGCCAGTATGGCACAGTATAGCAATCAGCCCCAGCATTTT.

The chain employs TRBV19 and TRBJ1-5; 9 nucleotides line up with TRBD1. Germline assignment: CDR1 LNHDA and CDR2 SQIVND (reference sequence). V shed 8 bases, J shed 6 bases, and the junction held 8 bases outside the gene matches. The CDR3 consists of 14 residues. The CDR3 spells CASSGTGKSQPQHF. As DNA, the CDR3 is TGTGCCAGTTCCGGGACAGGGAAAAGTCAGCCCCAGCATTTT. Drawing the rest from reference TRBV19 and TRBJ1-5, the complete variable domain is DGGITQSPKYLFRKEGQNVTLSCEQNLNHDAMYWYRQDPGQGLRLIYYSQIVNDFQKGDIAEGYSVSREKKESFPLTVTSAQKNPTAFYLCASSGTGKSQPQHFGDGTRLSIL.

The chain uses TRBV19 and TRBJ1-5; D gene ambiguous. The CDR3 has 16 residues. The V and J ends lost 6 bases and 3 bases respectively, with 18 bases between them. Germline V lookup: CDR1 LNHDA, CDR2 SQIVND (reference sequence). The CDR3 is CASSWGPGMANQPQHF. The DNA of the CDR3 is TGTGCCAGTAGCTGGGGTCCGGGAATGGCCAATCAGCCCCAGCATTTT.

The chain joins TRBV19 to TRBJ2-1; 8 bases are a match to TRBD2. The ends lost 5 bases at V and 1 base at J; junction bases unmatched: 7. This CDR3 is 16 amino acids long. Germline CDR1 LNHDA, CDR2 SQIVND (reference sequence). CDR3: CASSVWSGRSYNEQFF. CDR3 DNA sequence: TGTGCCAGTAGTGTTTGGAGCGGGAGATCCTACAATGAGCAGTTCTTC.

The chain carries TRBV19 and TRBJ2-2, with 12 positions matching TRBD1. Germline loops: CDR1 LNHDA, CDR2 SQIVND (reference sequence). The trim removed 5 bases at V and 1 base at J, leaving 5 bases unmatched. The CDR3 consists of 17 residues. CDR3 sequence: CASSERDRGLNTGELFF. DNA for the CDR3: TGTGCCAGTAGTGAACGGGACAGGGGGCTGAACACCGGGGAGCTGTTTTTT.

The sample holds a few counts of this clone. The chain has TRBV9 and TRBJ1-1; no clear D gene. Trimming took 4 bases from V and 1 from J, leaving 14 bases between them. CDR1 is SGDLS, CDR2 YYNGEE, per germline. The CDR3 sequence is 15 residues long. The CDR3 DNA reads TGTGCCAGCAGCCTCGAGCCCCGGGGGAACACTGAAGCTTTCTTT. Its translation is CASSLEPRGNTEAFF.

The chain couples TRBV7-8 to TRBJ1-3, with 7 bases lining up with TRBD1. The germline CDR1 and CDR2 sequences are SGHVS and FQNEAQ. CDR3 length equals 14 residues. With 6 bases clipped from V and 8 bases from J, the junction kept 10 bases outside the gene matches. DNA of the CDR3: TGTGCCAGCAGTTTCTGGGACAGCCCAGACACCATATATTTT. It is translated as CASSFWDSPDTIYF.

This rearrangement joins TRBV7-3 to TRBJ2-3, with a weak D call TRBD2 (6 bases). V was clipped by 5 bases and J by 1 base, with 13 bases between them. The CDR3 is 15 residues long. In germline, CDR1 is SGHTA, CDR2 FQGTGA. This chain's CDR3 is CASSPYGTRTDTQYF. The CDR3 nucleotides are TGTGCCAGCAGCCCTTATGGGACTCGCACAGATACGCAGTATTTT.